The source of this TCR beta chain is a study of Graves' ophthalmopathy and Graves' hyperthyroidism. Broader study findings: The model's ophthalmopathy progression predictions had approximately 71% sensitivity and 72% to 75% specificity.

Comment on this clonotype: The antigen is not known. A much larger clone lies one base from this, so it may be a read error.

The sequenced template was RNA, covering the TCR beta CDR3 region. HTBI-primed RT-PCR formed the first round, and a multiplex PCR formed the second. Via MiXCR, TCRdb re-called the multiplex PCR reads, giving one row per CDR3 protein. This table has around 1,000,000 distinct CDR3 sequences, 35% to 40% appearing once. The CDR3 extends over 13 amino acids. CDR1 and CDR2 (germline): SGHVS, FNYEAQ. The chain uses TRBV7-6 and TRBJ2-7; a possible D gene is TRBD1 (6 bases). The specimen was peripheral blood or thyroid tissue (not recorded which). The TCR comes from an adult man with Graves' hyperthyroidism. The CDR3 protein is CARSLVDSNEQYF. In DNA form, the CDR3 reads TGTGCCCGCAGCTTAGTGGACAGTAACGAGCAGTACTTC.